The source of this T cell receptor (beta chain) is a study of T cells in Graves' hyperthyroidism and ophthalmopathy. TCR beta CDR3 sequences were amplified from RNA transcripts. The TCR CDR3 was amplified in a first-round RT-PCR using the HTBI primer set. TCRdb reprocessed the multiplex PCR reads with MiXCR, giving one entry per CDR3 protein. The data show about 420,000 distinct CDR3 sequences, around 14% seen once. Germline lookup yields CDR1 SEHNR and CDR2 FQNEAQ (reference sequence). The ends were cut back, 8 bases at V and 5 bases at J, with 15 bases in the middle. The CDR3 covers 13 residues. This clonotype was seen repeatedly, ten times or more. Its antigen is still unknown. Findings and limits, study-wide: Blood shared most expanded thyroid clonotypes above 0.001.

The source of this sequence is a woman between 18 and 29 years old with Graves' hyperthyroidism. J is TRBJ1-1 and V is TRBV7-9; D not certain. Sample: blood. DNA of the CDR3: TGTGCCAGCGGAACACTACGGAGGACTGAAGCTTTCTTT. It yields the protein CASGTLRRTEAFF.